The sequence of this TCR beta chain was determined in a study of shared T cell receptors in the human thymus. CDR3 length: 17 amino acids. V was shortened by 0 bases and J by 0 bases, with 14 bases between the two germline ends. Per germline, CDR1 GTSNPN and CDR2 SVGIG (reference sequence). Here immunoSEQ multiplex PCR was the method, and the copy in TCRdb shows in-frame clones only, minus some. The sample lists 700,000 or so clones, 70% to 90% occurring once. These data also formed part of another study, on human thymus T cells. That source adds: Corrective surgery for congenital heart defects was being performed on the healthy Finnish infants who were the donors. Related studies noted strongly shared thymic repertoires across unrelated people.

The sequenced sample was thymocytes. This clonotype was obtained from a girl younger than two with a congenital heart defect. This chain links TRBV30 with TRBJ1-4; D possibly corresponds to TRBD1 (6 bases). CDR3 region: CAWSVPPGGPTNEKLFF. The CDR3 DNA is TGTGCCTGGAGTGTACCCCCGGGGGGGCCAACTAATGAAAAACTGTTTTTT.